One T cell receptor (beta chain) is described in this entry. This entry belongs to a study of T cell responses to AZD1222 COVID-19 vaccine. Study overall: Second-dose groups at about 4 or about 12 weeks were pooled.

The CDR3 totals 15 residues. Germline assignment: CDR1 SGHNT and CDR2 YYREEE (reference sequence). V was clipped by 5 bases and J by 6 bases; unmatched bases: 13. Profiling relied on immunoSEQ multiplex PCR, and the TCRdb table lists in-frame clones only, not all of them. The table lists 110,000 or so clones, more than 75% of them singletons. This TCR came from an adult in good health. The rearrangement links TRBV5-4 to TRBJ2-7; 8 nucleotides line up with TRBD1. Sequenced material: peripheral blood, taken on day 0 of AZD1222 vaccination. This chain's CDR3 is CASRPVQGASAEQYF. The CDR3 DNA is TGTGCCAGCAGACCCGTCCAGGGGGCGTCTGCCGAGCAGTACTTC.